The following is a T cell receptor beta chain sequence with its context. This entry is derived from a study of OX40 agonist ivuxolimab in advanced cancers. Assay: immunoSEQ multiplex PCR; the TCRdb copy retains only in-frame clones and omits some. Among roughly 13,000 clones listed, 85% to 90% were seen once. With 2 bases removed from V and 8 bases from J, the gap between germline ends came to 9 bases. Germline CDR1 MDHEN, CDR2 SYDVKM. The CDR3 loop spans 12 amino acids. Sample: CD4+ or CD8+ T cells sorted from blood, taken in a trial of the OX40 agonist ivuxolimab. The receptor was isolated from an adult with an advanced solid tumor such as melanoma, head and neck, liver or kidney cancer. V and J are TRBV28 and TRBJ1-2; D is possibly TRBD1 (6 bases). This chain's CDR3 is CASSLGTPGYTF. The CDR3 region has the DNA TGTGCCAGCAGTTTAGGGACACCCGGCTACACCTTC.